A selection of T cell receptor beta chains follows, all from one sample in a study of blood T cells in healthy people across ages. One entry per CDR3 protein, called by TCRdb with MiXCR from the 5' RACE reads. There are some 780,000 distinct CDR3 sequences in the sample; roughly three fifths occur only once, and around 24% lies in the top ten. Sequencing used blood. Receptor source: a middle-aged man in good health. Both conserved end residues are part of each CDR3. D genes are given only for firm matches. For some rows the clone size is stated as once, few or many, or as a class when expanded; others skip it.

-,TRBJ2-7,-,TRBV18,TGTGCCAGCTCACCTCAGAATCCCTACGAGCAGTACTTC,CASSPQNPYEQYF
-,TRBJ1-5,once,TRBV7-2,TGTGCCAGCAGCCTCAACTTGGATCAGCCCCAGCATTTT,CASSLNLDQPQHF
TRBD1,TRBJ2-2,-,TRBV10-3,TGTGCCATCAGTGCCCCGGGACAGGGGCACACCGGGGAGCTGTTTTTT,CAISAPGQGHTGELFF
-,TRBJ2-2,-,TRBV25-1,TGTGCCAGCAGTGAGCAGGACACCGGGGAGCTGTTTTTT,CASSEQDTGELFF
TRBD2,TRBJ2-7,-,TRBV7-2,TGTGCCAGCAGCTTTTCGGCGGGGGGGCAGTTCTACGAGCAGTACTTC,CASSFSAGGQFYEQYF
TRBD2,TRBJ2-5,-,TRBV6-6,TGTGCCAGCAGCCCCGGACTAGCGGGCTACAAACAAGAGACCCAGTACTTC,CASSPGLAGYKQETQYF
TRBD1,TRBJ2-3,-,TRBV6-2/TRBV6-3,TGTGCCAGCAGCCAAAGCCGGACAGGGCAGACAGATACGCAGTATTTT,CASSQSRTGQTDTQYF
TRBD1,TRBJ2-3,-,TRBV18,TGTGCCAGCTCACCAAGGGACAGGGTTACAGATACGCAGTATTTT,CASSPRDRVTDTQYF
TRBD1,TRBJ2-1,-,TRBV6-2/TRBV6-3,TGTGCCAGCAGTTCGAGGGACAGGGGGCGGTATCCCAATGAGCAGTTCTTC,CASSSRDRGRYPNEQFF
-,TRBJ1-1,-,TRBV6-5,TGTGCCAGCAGTCGGAGGGGGAGCACTGAAGCTTTCTTT,CASSRRGSTEAFF
-,TRBJ2-7,few,TRBV4-3,TGCGCCAGCACCCCCGAGACCGGGACCCCCTACAATGAGCAGTACTTC,CASTPETGTPYNEQYF
TRBD2,TRBJ2-3,-,TRBV28,TGTGCCAGCAGGGTAGCGGGGGATGTAGATACGCAGTATTTT,CASRVAGDVDTQYF
-,TRBJ2-7,few,TRBV28,TGTGCCAGCAGTTTACCGGCAGGGGACCACGAGCAGTACTTC,CASSLPAGDHEQYF
-,TRBJ1-4,few,TRBV29-1,TGCAGCGTTGTAGGCGGCTACGGTAATGAAAAACTGTTTTTT,CSVVGGYGNEKLFF
-,TRBJ1-2,-,TRBV29-1,TGCAGCGGTGGATATGAGGGGCCCGGGGGCTACACCTTC,CSGGYEGPGGYTF
-,TRBJ1-6,-,TRBV28,TGTGCCAGCAGACCGGGACCCTCATGGAGTTCACCCCTCCACTTT,CASRPGPSWSSPLHF
-,TRBJ2-7,-,TRBV2,TGTGCCAGCAGTGTCGCTCTAGTTCTCCTTTCCTACGAGCAGTACTTC,CASSVALVLLSYEQYF
-,TRBJ2-6,few,TRBV28,TGTGCCAGCAGTTGGTTGACAGGTACCTCTGGGGCCAACGTCCTGACTTTC,CASSWLTGTSGANVLTF
-,TRBJ2-3,-,TRBV6-5,TGTGCCAGCAGTTACAGGGGCGTCACAGATACGCAGTATTTT,CASSYRGVTDTQYF
-,TRBJ2-5,few,TRBV28,TGTGCCAGCAGTTTCATTCGGGGGACCCAGTACTTC,CASSFIRGTQYF
-,TRBJ1-2,-,TRBV4-1,TGCGCCAGCAGCCAAGGAAGACGGATTGTCCCCGACCACTATGGCTACACCTTC,CASSQGRRIVPDHYGYTF
TRBD1,TRBJ1-2,-,TRBV12-3/TRBV12-4,TGTGCCAGCAGTTTAAGAGGGGGCGCAGACGGCTACACCTTC,CASSLRGGADGYTF
-,TRBJ2-7,few,TRBV14,TGTGCCAGCAGCCAAGTTCTAGGGTACGAGCAGTACTTC,CASSQVLGYEQYF
TRBD2,TRBJ2-3,-,TRBV4-3,TGCGCCAGCAGCCAAGTCTTAAGCGGGAGGGCCCGGGATACGCAGTATTTT,CASSQVLSGRARDTQYF
TRBD2,TRBJ2-1,-,TRBV29-1,TGCAGCGTCCGCGGGGGTACTGAGCAGTTCTTC,CSVRGGTEQFF
-,TRBJ2-3,-,TRBV2,TGTGCCAGCAGAGGGGACGGAGGTACAGATACGCAGTATTTT,CASRGDGGTDTQYF
TRBD1,TRBJ2-1,once,TRBV4-3,TGCGCCAGCAGCCTCATGGACAGGGGCTCCGGTGAGCAGTTCTTC,CASSLMDRGSGEQFF
-,TRBJ2-1,-,TRBV7-8,TGTGCCTGCAGCTTAAACCAATACAATGAGCAGTTCTTC,CACSLNQYNEQFF
TRBD1,TRBJ1-2,-,TRBV6-2/TRBV6-3,TGTGCCAGCAGTTGGACAGGGACTCTGCTTGACTACACCTTC,CASSWTGTLLDYTF
-,TRBJ1-2,few,TRBV6-2/TRBV6-3,TGTGCCAGCACTGCCTTTCGCAGGCGAAGCAACTATGGCTACACCTTC,CASTAFRRRSNYGYTF
TRBD1,TRBJ2-7,-,TRBV25-1,TGTGCCAGCAGTGACCCCACTCGACAGGGGTCCTACGAGCAGTACTTC,CASSDPTRQGSYEQYF
-,TRBJ2-3,-,TRBV20-1,TGCAGTGCTAGGGTTGGGGTGGTTACGCAGTATTTT,CSARVGVVTQYF
-,TRBJ2-3,-,TRBV4-1,TGCGCCAGCAGCCAAGAATCTACGGGAGTGCTCCTATATACGCAGTATTTT,CASSQESTGVLLYTQYF
-,TRBJ2-3,-,TRBV5-1,TGCGCCAGCAGCCAGAGTGGACAGCCGCCAGATACGCAGTATTTT,CASSQSGQPPDTQYF